The TCR beta chain under discussion was sequenced for a study of beta chain features in type 1 diabetes listed by TCRdb under 2018. Notes on the research overall: Mean age, gender distribution, total cell number and subset yield were not different between patients and healthy donors. A total of 90 million to 120 million sorted cells were examined across all samples, and a strong correlation was observed between cell number per subset and RNA yield. In the study, TCRB repertoires of sorted circulating CD4+ T cell subsets from recently diagnosed type 1 diabetes patients were compared with those of matched healthy donors. Regulatory and stem cell-like memory subsets were obtained from only 8 patients and about 8 healthy donors, while naive and central memory subsets were obtained from all 30 or so donors. On the study overall, not on this receptor specifically: HLA sub-analyses involved small numbers of individuals, so any influence of HLA type on TCRB rearrangement remained unresolved. Naive, central memory and regulatory TCRB repertoires appeared more similar among patients than among healthy donors. At VDJ recombination sites, patients with type 1 diabetes made fewer insertions and deleted more nucleotides, a pattern implying thymic rearrangement abnormalities. Shorter templates might be favored by PCR, yet because patient and control samples were amplified and corrected together, any such skew would affect both groups equally. Because cDNA rather than genomic DNA was sequenced, highly expressing activated cells could have been over-represented, although no difference in activation and CD3 levels was found between groups. A moderate but significant shortening of TCRB CDR3 length was observed in type 1 diabetes patients in all four CD4+ subsets.

The entire amount of isolated RNA was reverse transcribed using the High Capacity cDNA Reverse Transcription Kit, so the sequenced TCRB transcripts were expressed ones. Naive, central memory and regulatory T cell samples underwent deep immunoSEQ sequencing, averaging roughly 3.4 million total reads per sample. After sorted cells were lysed in RLT buffer, RNA was extracted with DNase-treated RNeasy Micro or Mini kits, with the choice depending on cell number. To prevent cross-contamination, each cell subset was processed individually, whereas patient and healthy donor samples were processed jointly. The immunoSEQ multiplex PCR was used to amplify TCRB sequences from cDNA, yielding 87-bp fragments that span the CDR3 region. Sequencing of the amplicons was performed on the Illumina HiSeq platform. Regarding the original processing steps: PCR bias was corrected computationally using synthetic template baselines, and reads within Hamming distance 2 were collapsed, with unmergeable singletons discarded. Reads were aligned against IMGT to assign V, D and J genes, CDR3 length and insertions or deletions at six rearrangement sites. Clonotype counts were normalized to sorted cell number within each subset before computing true diversity and Gini coefficients with the tcR R package. Repertoire sharing was quantified using the overlap coefficient calculated on TCRB nucleotide sequences. Out-of-frame TCRB sequences from naive cells were analyzed to stand in for the pre-selection repertoire. The immuneACCESS repertoire file appears here via TCRdb, limited to in-frame rearrangements. These files lack a portion of the clones; in checked studies, under half of the deficit traces to unresolved V genes, and the cause of the others is not known. V and J calls plus clone size are reproduced from that table; the DNA served to infer D and trimming. In all, the sample holds about 360,000 clones, and 10% to 15% of those were seen once. Roughly 0.015% of the sample is held by the ten biggest clonotypes.

Worth noting for this clone: Its binding antigen is unknown. Base qualities are not at hand, and no much larger clone is one base apart.

Each donor gave one peripheral blood draw, averaging approximately 120 mL, which was collected into heparinised tubes. Naive, central memory, regulatory and stem cell-like memory CD4+ T cells were sorted on a BD FACSAria II using a panel including CD45RO, CCR7, CD25, CD127, CD95 and CD27. A purity above 95% was achieved for all sorted populations. PBMCs were isolated right away by Lymphoprep density gradient centrifugation and were stained directly, without culture. So that batch effects would be minimized, each experiment stained and sorted samples in pairs, pairing one healthy donor with one patient. CDR1 MGHDK and CDR2 SYGVNS are derived from the germline V gene. The CDR3, from cysteine to phenylalanine, totals 16 residues. Only the CDR3 region is kept as DNA, spanning 48 bases read in frame from base 1. Trimming costs V 2 bases and J 4 bases, and their ends lie 15 bases apart.

The sequencing sample was made of naive CD4+ T cells from blood. Per the publication, the cell subset or site label means: true naive CD4+ T cells. This clonotype originated in a man aged 18-30 years in good health. This receptor chain uses TRBV25-1 and TRBJ2-1; TRBD1 is a possible D gene, resting on 5 matching bases. The CDR3 protein: CASSEEGAWEYNEQFF. The nucleotides are TGTGCCAGCAGTGAAGAAGGGGCTTGGGAATACAATGAGCAGTTCTTC.